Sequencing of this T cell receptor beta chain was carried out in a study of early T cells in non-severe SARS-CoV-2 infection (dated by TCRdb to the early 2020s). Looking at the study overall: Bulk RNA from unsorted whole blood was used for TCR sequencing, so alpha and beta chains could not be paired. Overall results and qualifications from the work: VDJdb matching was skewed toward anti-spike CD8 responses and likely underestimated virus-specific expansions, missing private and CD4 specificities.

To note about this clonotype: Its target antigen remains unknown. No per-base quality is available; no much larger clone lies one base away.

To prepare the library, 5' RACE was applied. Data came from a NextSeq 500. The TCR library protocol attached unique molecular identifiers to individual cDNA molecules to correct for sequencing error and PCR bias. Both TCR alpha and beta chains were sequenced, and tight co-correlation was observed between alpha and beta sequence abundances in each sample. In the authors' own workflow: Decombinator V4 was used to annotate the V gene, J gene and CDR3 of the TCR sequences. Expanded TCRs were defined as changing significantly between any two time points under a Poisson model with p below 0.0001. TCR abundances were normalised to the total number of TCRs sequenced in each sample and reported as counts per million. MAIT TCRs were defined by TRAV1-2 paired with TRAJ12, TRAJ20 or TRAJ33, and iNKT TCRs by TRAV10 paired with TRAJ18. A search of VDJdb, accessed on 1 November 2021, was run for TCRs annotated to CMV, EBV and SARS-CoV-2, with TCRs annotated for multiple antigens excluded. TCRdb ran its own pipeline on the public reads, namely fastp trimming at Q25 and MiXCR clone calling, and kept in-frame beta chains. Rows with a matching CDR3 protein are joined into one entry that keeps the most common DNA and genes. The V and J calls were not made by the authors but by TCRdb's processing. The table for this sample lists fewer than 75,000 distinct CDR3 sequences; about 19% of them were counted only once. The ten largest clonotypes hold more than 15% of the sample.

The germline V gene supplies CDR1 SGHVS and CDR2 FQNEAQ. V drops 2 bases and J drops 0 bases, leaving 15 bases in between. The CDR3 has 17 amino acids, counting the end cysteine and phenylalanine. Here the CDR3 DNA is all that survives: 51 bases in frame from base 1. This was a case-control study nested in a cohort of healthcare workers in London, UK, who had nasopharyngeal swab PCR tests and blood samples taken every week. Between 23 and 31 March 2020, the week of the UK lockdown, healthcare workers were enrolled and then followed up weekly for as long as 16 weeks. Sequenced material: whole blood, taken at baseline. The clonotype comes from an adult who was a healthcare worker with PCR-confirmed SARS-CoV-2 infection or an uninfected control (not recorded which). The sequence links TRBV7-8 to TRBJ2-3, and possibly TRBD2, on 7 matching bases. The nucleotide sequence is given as TGTGCCAGCAGCTTAACCCCGCGGGGGCCAAGCACAGATACGCAGTATTTT. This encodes CASSLTPRGPSTDTQYF.